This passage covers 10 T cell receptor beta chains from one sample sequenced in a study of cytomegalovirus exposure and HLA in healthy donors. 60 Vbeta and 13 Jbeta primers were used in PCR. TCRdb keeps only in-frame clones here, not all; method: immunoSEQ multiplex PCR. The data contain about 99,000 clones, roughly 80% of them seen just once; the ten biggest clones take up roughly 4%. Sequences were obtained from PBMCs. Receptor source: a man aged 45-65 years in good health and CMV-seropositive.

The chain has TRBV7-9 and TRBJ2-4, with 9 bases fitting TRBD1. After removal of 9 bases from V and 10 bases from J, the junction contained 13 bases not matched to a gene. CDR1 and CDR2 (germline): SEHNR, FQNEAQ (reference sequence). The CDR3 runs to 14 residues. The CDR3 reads CASAAGQGFRIQYF. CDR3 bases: TGTGCCAGTGCGGCAGGACAGGGGTTTCGGATTCAGTACTTC. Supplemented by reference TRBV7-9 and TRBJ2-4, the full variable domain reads DTGVSQNPRHKITKRGQNVTFRCDPISEHNRLYWYRQTLGQGPEFLTYFQNEAQLEKSRLLSDRFSAERPKGSFSTLEIQRTEQGDSAMYLCASAAGQGFRIQYFGAGTRLSVL.

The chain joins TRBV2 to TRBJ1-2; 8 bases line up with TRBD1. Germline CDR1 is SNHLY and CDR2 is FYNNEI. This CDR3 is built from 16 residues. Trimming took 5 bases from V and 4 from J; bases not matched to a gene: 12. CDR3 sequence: CASSPSDRAFSYGYTF. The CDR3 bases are TGTGCCAGCAGTCCATCGGACAGGGCATTCTCCTATGGCTACACCTTC. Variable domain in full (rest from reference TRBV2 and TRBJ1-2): EPEVTQTPSHQVTQMGQEVILRCVPISNHLYFYWYRQILGQKVEFLVSFYNNEISEKSEIFDDQFSVERPDGSNFTLKIRSTKLEDSAMYFCASSPSDRAFSYGYTFGSGTRLTVV.

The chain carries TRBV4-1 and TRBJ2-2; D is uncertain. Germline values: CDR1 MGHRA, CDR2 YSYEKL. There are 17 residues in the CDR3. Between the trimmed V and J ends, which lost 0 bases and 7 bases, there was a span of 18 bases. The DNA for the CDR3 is TGCGCCAGCAGCCAAGACCCTGAGGCCTTTAACCTCGGGGAGCTGTTTTTT. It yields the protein CASSQDPEAFNLGELFF.

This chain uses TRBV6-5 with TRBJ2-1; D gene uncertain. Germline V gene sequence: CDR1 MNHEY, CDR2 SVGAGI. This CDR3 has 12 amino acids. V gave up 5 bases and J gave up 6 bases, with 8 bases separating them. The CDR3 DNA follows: TGTGCCAGCAGTCTGCTCGGCAATGAGCAGTTCTTC. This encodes CASSLLGNEQFF.

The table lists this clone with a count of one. The CDR3 DNA sequence: TGTGCCAGCAGCCAAGCTGTCGAGACTAGCACAGATACGCAGTATTTT. Translation: CASSQAVETSTDTQYF. V is TRBV4-2 and J is TRBJ2-3; D gene unclear. The CDR3 is 16 amino acids. V dropped 1 base and J dropped 0 bases, with 11 bases sitting between them. Germline CDR1 reads LGHNA; CDR2 reads YNFKEQ.

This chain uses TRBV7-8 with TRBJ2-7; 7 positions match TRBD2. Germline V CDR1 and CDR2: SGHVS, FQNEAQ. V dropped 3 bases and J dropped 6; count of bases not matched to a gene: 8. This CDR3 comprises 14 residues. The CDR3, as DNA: TGTGCCAGCAGCTTTGGGGGAGGGCAGGGCGAGCAGTACTTC. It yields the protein CASSFGGGQGEQYF.

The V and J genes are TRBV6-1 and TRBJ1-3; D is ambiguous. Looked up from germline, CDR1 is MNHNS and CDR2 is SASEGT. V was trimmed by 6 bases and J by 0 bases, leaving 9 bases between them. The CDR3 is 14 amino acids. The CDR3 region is CASRELSSGNTIYF. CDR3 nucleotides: TGTGCCAGCAGGGAGTTAAGCTCTGGAAACACCATATATTTT.

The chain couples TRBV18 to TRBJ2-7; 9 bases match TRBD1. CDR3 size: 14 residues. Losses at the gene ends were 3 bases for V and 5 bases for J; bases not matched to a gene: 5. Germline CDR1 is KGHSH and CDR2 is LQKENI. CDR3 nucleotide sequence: TGTGCCAGCTCACCCCGGGACAGGGATGACGAGCAGTACTTC. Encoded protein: CASSPRDRDDEQYF.

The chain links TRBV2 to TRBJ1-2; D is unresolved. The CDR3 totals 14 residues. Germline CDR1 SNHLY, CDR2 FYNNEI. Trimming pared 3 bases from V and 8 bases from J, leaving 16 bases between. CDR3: CASSERVGGGGYTF. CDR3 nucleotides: TGTGCCAGCAGTGAGAGGGTCGGAGGTGGCGGCTACACCTTC.

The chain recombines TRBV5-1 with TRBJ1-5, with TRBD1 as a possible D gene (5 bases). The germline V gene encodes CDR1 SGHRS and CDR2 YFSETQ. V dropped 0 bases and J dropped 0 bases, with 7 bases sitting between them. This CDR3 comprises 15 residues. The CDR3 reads CASSLEGNSNQPQHF. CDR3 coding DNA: TGCGCCAGCAGCTTGGAGGGGAATAGCAATCAGCCCCAGCATTTT.